This T cell receptor beta chain was captured in a study of tumour-infiltrating T cells in Burkitt lymphoma. On the study more broadly: The Burkitt lymphoma cohort spanned all epidemiological subtypes. Repertoire clonality predicted overall and progression-free survival.

In regard to this clone: Its cognate antigen is unknown.

Notes on the study in general: Several public clonotypes recurred in numerous Burkitt lymphoma patients.

Only in-frame clones appear in the TCRdb table, and some are missing; sequencing was by immunoSEQ multiplex PCR. The sample holds 43,000 or so clones, about a third seen once. CDR1 and CDR2 (germline): SGHTA, FQGNSA. The CDR3 extends over 14 amino acids. Trimming cost V 5 bases and J 4 bases; bases outside gene matches: 8. This chain connects TRBV7-2 to TRBJ2-7; TRBD1 matches at 7 bases. This receptor was obtained from a human donor with Burkitt lymphoma. The specimen sequenced was tumor tissue. As DNA, the CDR3 is TGTGCCAGCAGCCGTCGGACAGGCCCGTACGAGCAGTACTTC. Its translation is CASSRRTGPYEQYF. Full variable domain (remainder filled in from reference TRBV7-2 and TRBJ2-7): GAGVSQSPSNKVTEKGKDVELRCDPISGHTALYWYRQSLGQGLEFLIYFQGNSAPDKSGLPSDRFSAERTGGSVSTLTIQRTQQEDSAVYLCASSRRTGPYEQYFGPGTRLTVT.